In its sample, the clone carrying this TCR beta chain was seen many times. Its antigen is unidentified. Amplification from RNA transcripts yielded the TCR beta CDR3 regions. An opening RT-PCR round employed HTBI primers and preceded a second-round multiplex PCR. TCRdb re-derived calls from the multiplex PCR reads in MiXCR, one entry per CDR3 protein. The profile shows some 350,000 distinct CDR3 sequences, roughly 17% of them singletons. This sample is part of a study of Graves' ophthalmopathy and Graves' hyperthyroidism. Findings of the study overall: The majority of expanded thyroid clonotypes above 0.001 frequency also occurred in blood.

The CDR3 is 13 residues long. The V and J ends lost 0 bases and 5 bases respectively, with 6 bases between them. Germline CDR1 is MNHEY and CDR2 is SMNVEV (reference sequence). The TCR comes from an adult woman with stable Graves' hyperthyroidism. V usage is TRBV27 and J usage is TRBJ2-3; D unclear. Sample: peripheral blood. CDR3 bases: TGTGCCAGCAGTTTATCCCTTGTAGATACGCAGTATTTT. As protein: CASSLSLVDTQYF.